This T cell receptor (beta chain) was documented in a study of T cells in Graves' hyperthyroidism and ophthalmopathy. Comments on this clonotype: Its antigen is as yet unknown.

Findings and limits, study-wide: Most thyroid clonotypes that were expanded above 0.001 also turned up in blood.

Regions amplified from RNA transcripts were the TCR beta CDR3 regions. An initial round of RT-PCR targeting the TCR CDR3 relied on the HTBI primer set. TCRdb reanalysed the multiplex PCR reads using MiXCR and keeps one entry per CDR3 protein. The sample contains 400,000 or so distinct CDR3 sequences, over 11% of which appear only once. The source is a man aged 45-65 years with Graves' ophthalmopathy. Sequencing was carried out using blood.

The DNA for the CDR3 is TGTGCCAGCAGCTTAGCGGAAAAGTCCTACGAGCAGTACTTC. It specifies CASSLAEKSYEQYF. The chain uses TRBV7-6 and TRBJ2-7, with unresolved D. Trimming pared 0 bases from V and 1 base from J, leaving 7 bases between. Germline V gene sequence: CDR1 SGHVS, CDR2 FNYEAQ. The CDR3 has 14 amino acids.